This TCR beta chain was identified during a study of cytomegalovirus exposure and HLA in healthy donors. Study-level findings and limits: Donor immune exposure was known only as CMV serostatus.

In germline, CDR1 is MNHEY, CDR2 SMNVEV (reference sequence). The V end lost 0 bases, the J end lost 7 bases, and 7 bases lay between the germline ends. The CDR3 is 13 residues long. Every donor was a healthy person donating bone marrow. 60 Vbeta and 13 Jbeta primers were used in PCR. Assay: immunoSEQ multiplex PCR; the TCRdb copy retains only in-frame clones and omits some. The sample consists of about 160,000 clones, 70% to 80% of them appearing once. On this clone itself: Its antigen is as yet unknown.

The receptor was isolated from a man in his fifties or sixties in good health and CMV-seronegative. Sequences were obtained from PBMCs. This chain joins TRBV27 and TRBJ2-1; weak D call: TRBD2 (5 bases). The CDR3 DNA reads TGTGCCAGCAGTTTATCGCCGGGGAATGAGCAGTTCTTC. Its protein product is CASSLSPGNEQFF.